These 14 T cell receptor beta chains were sequenced from one sample in a study of shared clonotypes between healthy human individuals. Naivety among CD8 cells was defined by CD45RO negativity and positive CCR7 selection, thereby excluding terminally differentiated effector memory CD45RA+ cells. Method: immunoSEQ multiplex PCR; TCRdb's copy keeps in-frame clones and lacks some. The sample yields 550,000 to 600,000 clones, 98% seen once. Sequenced sample: naive CD8+ T cells sorted from blood. All receptors derive from a man aged 25-45 years in good health.

The chain employs TRBV11-2 and TRBJ2-5, with TRBD1 matching 9 bases. V trimming: 6 bases; J trimming: 9 bases; junction bases outside the gene matches: 8. This CDR3 is 13 amino acids long. CDR1 and CDR2 (germline): SGHAT, FQNNGV. The CDR3 DNA reads as TGTGCCAGCAGAATTGGGACAGGGTATTCCCAGTACTTC. Encoded protein: CASRIGTGYSQYF.

The J gene is TRBJ1-5, the V gene TRBV11-1; TRBD1 matches 7 bases. Trimming cost V 6 bases and J 4 bases; bases outside gene matches: 3. Germline V CDR1 and CDR2: SGHAT, FQDESV (reference sequence). CDR3 length: 13 amino acids. CDR3 in amino acids: CASSKTGNQPQHF. For the CDR3, the DNA is TGTGCCAGCAGTAAGACAGGGAATCAGCCCCAGCATTTT.

The rearrangement uses TRBV28 and TRBJ2-2; D might be TRBD2 (5 bases). The ends were cut back, 5 bases at V and 0 bases at J, with 16 bases in the middle. The germline V gene has CDR1 MDHEN and CDR2 SYDVKM. The CDR3 is 17 amino acids. The CDR3 region is CASSLSDWMANTGELFF. In DNA, the CDR3 is TGTGCCAGCAGTCTCTCGGACTGGATGGCGAACACCGGGGAGCTGTTTTTT.

In the case of this clone: Other nucleotide sequences from this sample produce the same CDR3. This chain joins TRBV27 and TRBJ2-7, with D possibly matching TRBD2 (5 bases). V was pared by 3 bases and J by 3 bases, with 6 bases between. This CDR3 comprises 12 residues. CDR1 and CDR2 from the germline V gene are MNHEY and SMNVEV (reference sequence). The CDR3 DNA reads as TGTGCCAGCAGTTTCCGGGGCTACGAGCAGTACTTC. Protein product: CASSFRGYEQYF.

The chain is built from TRBV7-6 and TRBJ1-2, with 7 bases matching TRBD1. This CDR3 contains 15 residues. The germline V gene encodes CDR1 SGHVS and CDR2 FNYEAQ. With V trimmed by 4 bases and J by 7 bases, 12 bases remained unmatched. In DNA, the CDR3 is TGTGCCAGCAGCTCTCGACAGGGAGTGGCGACTGGCTACACCTTC. Translating it yields CASSSRQGVATGYTF.

The chain is built from TRBV27 and TRBJ2-1, with TRBD2 matching over 11 bases. The CDR3 extends over 20 amino acids. V was clipped by 0 bases and J by 4 bases; unmatched bases: 14. Germline CDR1 reads MNHEY; CDR2 reads SMNVEV (reference sequence). CDR3 sequence (DNA): TGTGCCAGCAGTTTATCCCCCCCAATGACTAGCGGGGTAGGGTACAATGAGCAGTTCTTC. This codes for CASSLSPPMTSGVGYNEQFF.

V is TRBV29-1 and J is TRBJ2-3, with TRBD2 matching 7 bases. Germline loops: CDR1 SQVTM, CDR2 ANQGSEA. This CDR3 has 15 amino acids. V dropped 1 base and J dropped 0; count of bases not matched to a gene: 4. The CDR3 DNA follows: TGCAGCGTTGAAGGGCTAGCGGATAGCACAGATACGCAGTATTTT. It translates to CSVEGLADSTDTQYF.

This rearrangement joins TRBV9 to TRBJ2-1; possible D gene TRBD2, 5 bases. CDR3 length: 14 residues. The germline V gene has CDR1 SGDLS and CDR2 YYNGEE. V dropped 3 bases and J dropped 6 bases, with 13 bases sitting between them. The CDR3 reads CASSEGYAGNEQFF. The CDR3 bases are TGTGCCAGCAGCGAGGGTTACGCGGGCAATGAGCAGTTCTTC.

The chain employs TRBV11-2 and TRBJ2-3, with TRBD1 matching 7 bases. The CDR3 runs 15 residues. CDR1 SGHAT and CDR2 FQNNGV come from the germline V gene. V trimming: 5 bases; J trimming: 5 bases; junction bases outside the gene matches: 10. Here the CDR3 reads CASSPRGGGGDTQYF. CDR3 DNA sequence: TGTGCCAGCAGCCCACGAGGGGGCGGTGGAGATACGCAGTATTTT.

V is TRBV6-6 and J is TRBJ2-1; D is undetermined. The CDR3 has 16 amino acids. Per germline, CDR1 MNHNY and CDR2 SVGAGI (reference sequence). Deletions cut 0 bases from V and 0 bases from J, with 9 bases between. The CDR3, as DNA: TGTGCCAGCAGTTACTCGATGGCGGACTCCTACAATGAGCAGTTCTTC. Its protein product is CASSYSMADSYNEQFF.

The V and J genes are TRBV5-5 and TRBJ1-1; D is unclear. The V end lost 0 bases, the J end lost 7 bases, and 7 bases lay between the germline ends. The CDR3 totals 12 residues. Germline V gene sequence: CDR1 SGHKS, CDR2 YYEKEE (reference sequence). The CDR3 loop is CASSLGISEAFF. The CDR3 DNA reads as TGTGCCAGCAGCTTGGGTATCAGTGAAGCTTTCTTT.

DNA for the CDR3: TGTGCCAGCAGCCCCCGGGGAGAGGGGGGGGCTAAGTACTTC. Translated, it gives CASSPRGEGGAKYF. The genes are TRBV7-9 and TRBJ2-7; D might be TRBD2 (7 bases). The germline CDR1 and CDR2 sequences are SEHNR and FQNEAQ (reference sequence). The V gene lost 5 bases and the J gene lost 11 bases, with 22 bases spanning the gap. CDR3 length: 14 residues.

V usage is TRBV10-2 and J usage is TRBJ1-2, with 8 bases that match TRBD1. The CDR3 covers 14 residues. In germline, CDR1 is WSHSY, CDR2 SAAADI. J gave up 11 bases and V 2 bases, and 10 bases lay outside the gene matches. The CDR3 reads CASSEAAYTGGYTF. In nucleotides, the CDR3 is TGCGCCAGCAGTGAGGCCGCGTACACAGGGGGATACACCTTC.

This chain connects TRBV28 to TRBJ2-5; D gene unclear. The CDR3 runs 14 residues. Trimming pared 7 bases from V and 2 bases from J, leaving 14 bases between. Germline V gene data show CDR1 as MDHEN and CDR2 as SYDVKM. The CDR3 DNA reads as TGTGCCAGCACCCCATTAAGGAAGCAAGAGACCCAGTACTTC. It yields the protein CASTPLRKQETQYF.